These 5 T cell receptor beta chains were sequenced from one sample in a study of T cell responses to AZD1222 COVID-19 vaccine. Some clones are missing from TCRdb's copy, which holds only in-frame ones; the method was immunoSEQ multiplex PCR. The sample shows nearly 110,000 clones, around 91% of them seen only once. This material consisted of peripheral blood, taken on day 0 of AZD1222 vaccination. These receptors originate from an adult in good health.

The V and J genes are TRBV6-4 and TRBJ2-2; 15 nucleotides agree with TRBD2. The trim removed 6 bases at V and 4 bases at J, leaving 6 bases unmatched. From germline, CDR1 is MRHNA and CDR2 SNTAGT. This CDR3 is built from 17 residues. CDR3 DNA: TGTGCCAGCAGCCGGACTAGCGGGGGGGTCGGCACCGGGGAGCTGTTTTTT. Its protein product is CASSRTSGGVGTGELFF.

The chain uses TRBV7-2 and TRBJ1-2; 10 nucleotides align to TRBD1. V shed 5 bases, J shed 4 bases, and the junction held 10 bases outside the gene matches. CDR3 size: 16 residues. CDR1 and CDR2 from the germline V gene are SGHTA and FQGNSA. CDR3 loop: CASSPYGTGEPYGYTF. The CDR3, as DNA: TGTGCCAGCAGCCCGTACGGGACAGGGGAACCCTATGGCTACACCTTC.

The gene calls are TRBV6-6 and TRBJ1-1, with a possible D match to TRBD1 (5 bases). The germline CDR1 and CDR2 sequences are MNHNY and SVGAGI (reference sequence). V lost 6 bases, J lost 0 bases, and 11 bases lay in between. This CDR3 has 14 amino acids. The CDR3 loop reads CASRPGGLNTEAFF. CDR3 bases: TGTGCCAGCAGGCCGGGGGGGTTGAACACTGAAGCTTTCTTT.

The chain recombines TRBV5-6 with TRBJ1-4; the D gene is possibly TRBD1 (5 bases). The CDR3 consists of 16 residues. Germline V gene data show CDR1 as SGHDT and CDR2 as YYEEEE. The ends were cut back, 0 bases at V and 7 bases at J, with 16 bases in the middle. The CDR3 loop is CASSLAGERQSEKLFF. For the CDR3, the DNA is TGTGCCAGCAGCTTGGCGGGGGAACGGCAATCTGAAAAACTGTTTTTT.

The V and J genes are TRBV7-2 and TRBJ1-3; D unclear. Germline V gene lookup returns CDR1 SGHTA and CDR2 FQGNSA. The CDR3 runs 17 residues. V was shortened by 3 bases and J by 4 bases, with 19 bases between the two germline ends. For the CDR3, the DNA is TGTGCCAGCAGCTTCCTAGCCGCGGATTGGGGAGGAAACACCATATATTTT. Translated: CASSFLAADWGGNTIYF.